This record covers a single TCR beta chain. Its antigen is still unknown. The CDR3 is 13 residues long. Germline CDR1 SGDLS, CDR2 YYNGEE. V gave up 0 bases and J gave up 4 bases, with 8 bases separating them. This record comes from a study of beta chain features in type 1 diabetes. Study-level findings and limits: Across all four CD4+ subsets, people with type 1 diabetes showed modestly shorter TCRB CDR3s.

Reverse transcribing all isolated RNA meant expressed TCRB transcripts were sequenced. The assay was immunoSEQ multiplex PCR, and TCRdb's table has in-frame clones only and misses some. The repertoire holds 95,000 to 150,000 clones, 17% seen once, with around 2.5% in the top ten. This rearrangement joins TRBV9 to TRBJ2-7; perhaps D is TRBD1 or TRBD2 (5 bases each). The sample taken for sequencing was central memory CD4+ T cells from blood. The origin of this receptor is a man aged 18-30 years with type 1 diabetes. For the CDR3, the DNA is TGTGCCAGCAGCGTAGGGGACGGGTACGAGCAGTACTTC. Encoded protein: CASSVGDGYEQYF.